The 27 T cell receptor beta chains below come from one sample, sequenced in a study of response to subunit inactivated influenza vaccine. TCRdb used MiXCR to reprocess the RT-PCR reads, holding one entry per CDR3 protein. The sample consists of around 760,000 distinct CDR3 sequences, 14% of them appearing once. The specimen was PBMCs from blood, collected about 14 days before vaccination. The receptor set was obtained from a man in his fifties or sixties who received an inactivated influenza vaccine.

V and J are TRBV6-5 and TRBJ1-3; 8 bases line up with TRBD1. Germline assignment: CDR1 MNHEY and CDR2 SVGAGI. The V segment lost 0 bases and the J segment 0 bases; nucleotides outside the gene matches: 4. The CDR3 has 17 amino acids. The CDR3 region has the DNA TGTGCCAGCAGTTACTCCCGGACAGGGATCTCTGGAAACACCATATATTTT. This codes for CASSYSRTGISGNTIYF.

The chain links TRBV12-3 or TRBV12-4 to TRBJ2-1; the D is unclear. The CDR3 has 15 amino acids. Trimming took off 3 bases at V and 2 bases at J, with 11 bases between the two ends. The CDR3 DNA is TGTGCCAGCAGTTTTTTTGCGGCGACCTACAATGAGCAGTTCTTC. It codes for CASSFFAATYNEQFF.

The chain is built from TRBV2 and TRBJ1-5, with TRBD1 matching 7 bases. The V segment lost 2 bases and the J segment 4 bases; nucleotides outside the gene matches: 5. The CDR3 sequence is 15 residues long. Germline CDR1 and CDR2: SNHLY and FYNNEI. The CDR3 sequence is CASSERTGWNQPQHF. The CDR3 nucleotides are TGTGCCAGCAGTGAACGGACAGGCTGGAATCAGCCCCAGCATTTT.

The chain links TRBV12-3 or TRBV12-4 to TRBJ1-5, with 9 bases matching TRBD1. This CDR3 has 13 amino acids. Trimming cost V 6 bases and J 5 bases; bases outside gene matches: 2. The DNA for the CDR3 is TGTGCCAGCAGGGGACAGGGAGATCAGCCCCAGCATTTT. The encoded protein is CASRGQGDQPQHF.

CDR3: CASSQIWQGGETQYF. The CDR3 DNA reads as TGTGCCAGCAGCCAGATTTGGCAGGGTGGCGAGACCCAGTACTTC. The rearrangement uses TRBV3-1 and TRBJ2-5, with D perhaps matching TRBD1 (5 bases). Germline V lookup: CDR1 LGHDT, CDR2 YNNKEL (reference sequence). Trimming stripped 3 bases from V and 5 bases from J, with 16 bases between. The CDR3 runs to 15 residues.

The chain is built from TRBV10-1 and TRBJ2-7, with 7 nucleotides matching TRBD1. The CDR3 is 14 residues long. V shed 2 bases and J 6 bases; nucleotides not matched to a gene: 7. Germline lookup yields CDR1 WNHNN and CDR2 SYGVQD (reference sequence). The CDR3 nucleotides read TGCGCCAGCAGTGAGAAACGACAGGGTGGCGAGCAGTACTTC. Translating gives CASSEKRQGGEQYF.

CDR3 loop: CASSPIVGTSGPNEQFF. The CDR3 DNA reads as TGTGCCAGCTCACCGATTGTAGGGACTAGCGGGCCAAATGAGCAGTTCTTC. The chain combines TRBV18 with TRBJ2-1, with 12 bases lining up with TRBD2. The CDR3 consists of 17 residues. V shed 3 bases and J 7 bases; nucleotides not matched to a gene: 10. Germline V gene lookup returns CDR1 KGHSH and CDR2 LQKENI.

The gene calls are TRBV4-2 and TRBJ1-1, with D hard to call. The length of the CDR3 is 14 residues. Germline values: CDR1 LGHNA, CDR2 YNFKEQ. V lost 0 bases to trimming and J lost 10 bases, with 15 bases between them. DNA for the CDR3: TGTGCCAGCAGCCAAGATGGAGCTCGAACGGTAGCTTTCTTT. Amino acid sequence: CASSQDGARTVAFF.

The CDR3 DNA reads TGCAGTGCTAGATTCCCCAGCCGCTCCTACAATGAGCAGTTCTTC. This gives the protein CSARFPSRSYNEQFF. The chain employs TRBV20-1 and TRBJ2-1; unclear D gene. Looked up from germline, CDR1 is DFQATT and CDR2 is SNEGSKA (reference sequence). This CDR3 has 15 residues. V was trimmed by 2 bases and J by 0 bases, leaving 11 bases between them.

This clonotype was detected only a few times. CDR3: CASSQVVEQFF. The CDR3 nucleotides read TGTGCCAGCAGCCAAGTGGTTGAGCAGTTCTTC. The chain uses TRBV6-2 or TRBV6-3 and TRBJ2-1; D is unclear. CDR1 and CDR2 (germline): MNHEY, SVGEGT. This CDR3 has 11 amino acids. The ends were cut back, 6 bases at V and 9 bases at J, with 9 bases in the middle.

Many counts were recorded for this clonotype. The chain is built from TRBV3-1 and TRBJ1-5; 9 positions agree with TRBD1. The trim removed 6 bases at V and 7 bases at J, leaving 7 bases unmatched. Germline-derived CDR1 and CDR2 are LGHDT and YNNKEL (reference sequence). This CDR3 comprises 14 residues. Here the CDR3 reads CASRDTGGRQPQHF. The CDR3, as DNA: TGTGCCAGCAGGGACACAGGGGGCAGGCAGCCCCAGCATTTT.

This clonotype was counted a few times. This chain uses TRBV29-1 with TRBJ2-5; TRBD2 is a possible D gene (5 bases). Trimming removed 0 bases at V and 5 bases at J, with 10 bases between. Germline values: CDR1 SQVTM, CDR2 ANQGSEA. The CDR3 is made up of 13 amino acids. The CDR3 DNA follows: TGCAGCGTTGAAGATCCGGGATGGGAGACCCAGTACTTC. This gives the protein CSVEDPGWETQYF.

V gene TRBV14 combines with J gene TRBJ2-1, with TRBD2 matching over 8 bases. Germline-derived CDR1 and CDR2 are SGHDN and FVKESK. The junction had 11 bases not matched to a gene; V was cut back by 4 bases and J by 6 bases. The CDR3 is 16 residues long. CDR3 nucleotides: TGTGCCAGCAGCCGAAAGACTAGCGCTCCTTTCAATGAGCAGTTCTTC. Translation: CASSRKTSAPFNEQFF.

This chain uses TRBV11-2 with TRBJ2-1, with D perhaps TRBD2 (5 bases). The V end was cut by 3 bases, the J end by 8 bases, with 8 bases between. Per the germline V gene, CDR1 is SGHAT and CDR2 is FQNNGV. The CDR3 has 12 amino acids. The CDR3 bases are TGTGCCAGCAGCTTTTACGGGGATGAGCAGTTCTTC. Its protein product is CASSFYGDEQFF.

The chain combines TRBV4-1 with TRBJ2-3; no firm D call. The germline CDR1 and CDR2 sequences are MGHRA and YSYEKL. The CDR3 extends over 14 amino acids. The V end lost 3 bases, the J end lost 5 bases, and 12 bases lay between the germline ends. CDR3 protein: CASSQVVSLDTQYF. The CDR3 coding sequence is TGCGCCAGCAGCCAGGTGGTTTCCCTAGATACGCAGTATTTT.

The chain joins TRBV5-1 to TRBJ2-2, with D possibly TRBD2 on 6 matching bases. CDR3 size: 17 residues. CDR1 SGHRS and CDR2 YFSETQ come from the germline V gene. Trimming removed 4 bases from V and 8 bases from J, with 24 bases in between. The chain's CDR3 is CASSPPYSGPSVGELFF. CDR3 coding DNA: TGCGCCAGCAGCCCCCCGTATAGCGGTCCATCGGTAGGGGAGCTGTTTTTT.

CDR3 in amino acids: CASSYTGSGSSYNEQFF. The DNA for the CDR3 is TGTGCCAGCAGTTACACAGGTAGCGGGAGTTCCTACAATGAGCAGTTCTTC. The J gene is TRBJ2-1, the V gene TRBV6-2 or TRBV6-3; 9 bases line up with TRBD2. V lost 2 bases and J lost 1; bases outside the gene matches: 6. This CDR3 has 17 amino acids. The germline V gene has CDR1 MNHEY and CDR2 SVGEGT.

Here the CDR3 reads CASRRGQGQGNTEAFF. The DNA of the CDR3 is TGTGCCAGCAGGCGGGGACAGGGACAAGGAAACACTGAAGCTTTCTTT. The chain links TRBV4-2 to TRBJ1-1, with 9 bases lining up with TRBD1. Trimming removed 6 bases from V and 2 bases from J; junction bases left unmatched: 10. Germline V gives CDR1 LGHNA, CDR2 YNFKEQ. This CDR3 has 16 residues.

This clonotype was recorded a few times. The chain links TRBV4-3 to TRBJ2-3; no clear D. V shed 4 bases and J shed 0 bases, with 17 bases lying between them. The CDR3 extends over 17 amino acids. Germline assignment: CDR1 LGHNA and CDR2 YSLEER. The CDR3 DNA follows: TGCGCCAGCAGCCGATCCTTTGGCTCACTTAGCACAGATACGCAGTATTTT. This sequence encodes CASSRSFGSLSTDTQYF.

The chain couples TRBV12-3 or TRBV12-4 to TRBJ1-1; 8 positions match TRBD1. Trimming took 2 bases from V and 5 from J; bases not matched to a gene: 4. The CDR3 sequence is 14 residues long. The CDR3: CASSLRTGRTEAFF. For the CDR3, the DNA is TGTGCCAGCAGTTTAAGGACAGGGAGGACTGAAGCTTTCTTT.

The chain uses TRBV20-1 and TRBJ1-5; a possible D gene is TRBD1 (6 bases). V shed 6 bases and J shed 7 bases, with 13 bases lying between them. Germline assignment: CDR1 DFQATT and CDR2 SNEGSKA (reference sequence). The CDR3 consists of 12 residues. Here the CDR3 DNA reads TGCAGTGCCCGGGGGGGGCAGCAGCCCCAGCATTTT. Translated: CSARGGQQPQHF.

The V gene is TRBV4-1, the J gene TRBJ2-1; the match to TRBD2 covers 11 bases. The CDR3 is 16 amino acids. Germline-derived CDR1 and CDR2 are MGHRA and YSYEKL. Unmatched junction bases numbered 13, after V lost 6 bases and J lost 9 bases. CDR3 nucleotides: TGCGCCAGCAGTAAGACCGATAGCGGGGGGGCCGGTGAGCAGTTCTTC. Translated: CASSKTDSGGAGEQFF.

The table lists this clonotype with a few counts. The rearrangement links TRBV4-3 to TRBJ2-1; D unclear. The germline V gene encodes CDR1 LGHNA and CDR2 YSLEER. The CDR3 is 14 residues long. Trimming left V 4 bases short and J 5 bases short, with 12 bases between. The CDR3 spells CASSRGGVDNEQFF. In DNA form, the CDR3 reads TGCGCCAGCAGCCGGGGTGGGGTAGACAATGAGCAGTTCTTC.

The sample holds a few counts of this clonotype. DNA of the CDR3: TGTGCCATCAGGGTGACAGAAGCATACGAGCAGTACTTC. Protein product: CAIRVTEAYEQYF. The chain recombines TRBV10-3 with TRBJ2-7, with D possibly matching TRBD1 (5 bases). Trimming removed 6 bases at V and 4 bases at J, with 13 bases between. From germline, CDR1 is ENHRY and CDR2 SYGVKD. CDR3 length: 13 residues.

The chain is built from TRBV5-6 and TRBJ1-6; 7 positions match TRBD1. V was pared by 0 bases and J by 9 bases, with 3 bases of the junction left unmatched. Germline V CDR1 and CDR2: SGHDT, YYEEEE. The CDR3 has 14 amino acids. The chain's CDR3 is CASSLERGLSPLHF. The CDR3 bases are TGTGCCAGCAGCTTGGAGAGGGGGCTTTCACCCCTCCACTTT. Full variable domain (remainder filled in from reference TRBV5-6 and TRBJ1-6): DAGVTQSPTHLIKTRGQQVTLRCSPKSGHDTVSWYQQALGQGPQFIFQYYEEEERQRGNFPDRFSGHQFPNYSSELNVNALLLGDSALYLCASSLERGLSPLHFGNGTRLTVT.

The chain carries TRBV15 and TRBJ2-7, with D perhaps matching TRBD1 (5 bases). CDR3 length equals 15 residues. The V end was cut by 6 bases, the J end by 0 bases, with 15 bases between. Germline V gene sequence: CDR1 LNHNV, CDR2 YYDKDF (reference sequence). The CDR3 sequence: CATSLRAGRSYEQYF. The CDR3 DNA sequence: TGTGCCACCAGTTTAAGGGCAGGGCGCTCCTACGAGCAGTACTTC.

The CDR3 DNA follows: TGTGCCAGCAGCTTAGCGGAGTTGGGGGGGCGAGAGACCCAGTACTTC. Translated: CASSLAELGGRETQYF. The chain couples TRBV7-2 to TRBJ2-5; a weak D match, TRBD2 (7 bases). Trimming removed 0 bases from V and 4 bases from J, with 15 bases in between. The CDR3 is 16 amino acids. Germline lookup yields CDR1 SGHTA and CDR2 FQGNSA.